The sequence of this T cell receptor (beta chain) was determined in a study of T cell changes during pregnancy in multiple sclerosis (dated by TCRdb to between 2018 and 2021). Study-wide context: In women with multiple sclerosis, the researchers looked at how the T cell repertoire shifted as pregnancy progressed.

Details on this clone: Its antigen remains unidentified. The input lacks base qualities; no much larger clone sits a single base away.

The library came from the immunoSEQ multiplex PCR assay. The source is immuneACCESS, and TCRdb retained only in-frame sequences with V and J called. Part of the clones is not carried over; for the studies checked, unresolved V genes explain less than half of this, and the remainder is unexplained. In all, the sample holds approximately 39,000 clones, and about 92% of those were seen once. Clones ranked in the top ten supply 1.2% of the sample. The CDR3 starts with the cysteine, ends with the phenylalanine, and has 15 residues. Just the 45-base CDR3 DNA is kept, in frame starting at base 1. From a lookup of the germline V gene, CDR1 and CDR2 are ENHRY and SYGVKD. At the junction V is shortened by 2 bases and J by 4 bases, with 12 bases in between.

What was sequenced was PBMCs (not recorded whether the cells were cultured). The chain joins TRBV10-3 to TRBJ1-5; TRBD1 is a weak D gene call, 6 bases matching. The TCR originated in a female donor with multiple sclerosis, enrolled in a pregnancy study. The bases read TGTGCCATCAGTGAGGAGGGCAGGGGTAATCAGCCCCAGCATTTT. Its protein reads: CAISEEGRGNQPQHF.